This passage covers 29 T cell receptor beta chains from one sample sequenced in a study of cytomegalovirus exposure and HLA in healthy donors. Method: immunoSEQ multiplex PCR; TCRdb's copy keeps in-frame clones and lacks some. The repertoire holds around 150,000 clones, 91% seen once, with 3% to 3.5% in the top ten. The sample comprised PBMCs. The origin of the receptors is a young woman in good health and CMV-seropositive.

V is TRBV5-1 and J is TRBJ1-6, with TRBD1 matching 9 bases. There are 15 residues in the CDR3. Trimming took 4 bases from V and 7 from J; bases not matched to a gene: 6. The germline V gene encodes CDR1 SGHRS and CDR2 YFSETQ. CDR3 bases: TGCGCCAGCAGCGGAGGGACAGGGAACAATTCACCCCTCCACTTT. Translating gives CASSGGTGNNSPLHF.

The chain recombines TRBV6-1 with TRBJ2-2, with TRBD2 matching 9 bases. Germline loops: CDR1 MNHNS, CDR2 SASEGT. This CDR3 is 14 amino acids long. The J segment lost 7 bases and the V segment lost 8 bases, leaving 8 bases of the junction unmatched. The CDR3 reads CASRSGGPGGELFF. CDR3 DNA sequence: TGTGCCAGCCGGAGCGGGGGGCCGGGCGGGGAGCTGTTTTTT.

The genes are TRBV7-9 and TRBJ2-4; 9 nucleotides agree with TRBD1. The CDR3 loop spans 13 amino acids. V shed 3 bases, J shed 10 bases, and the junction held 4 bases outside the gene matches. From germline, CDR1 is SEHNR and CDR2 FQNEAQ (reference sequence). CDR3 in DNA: TGTGCCAGCAGCTTGGGACAGGGCAGTATTCAGTACTTC. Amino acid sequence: CASSLGQGSIQYF.

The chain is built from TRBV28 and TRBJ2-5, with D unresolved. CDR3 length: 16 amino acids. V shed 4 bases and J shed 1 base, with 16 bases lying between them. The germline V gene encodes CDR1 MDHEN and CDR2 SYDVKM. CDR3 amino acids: CASSSPRTASQETQYF. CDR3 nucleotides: TGTGCCAGCAGTTCTCCTCGAACAGCAAGCCAAGAGACCCAGTACTTC.

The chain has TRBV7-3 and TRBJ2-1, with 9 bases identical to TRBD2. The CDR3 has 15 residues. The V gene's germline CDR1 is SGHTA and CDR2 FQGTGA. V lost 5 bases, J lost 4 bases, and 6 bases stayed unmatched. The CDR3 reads CASSLLAGDYNEQFF. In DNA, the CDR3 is TGTGCCAGCAGCCTACTAGCGGGTGATTACAATGAGCAGTTCTTC.

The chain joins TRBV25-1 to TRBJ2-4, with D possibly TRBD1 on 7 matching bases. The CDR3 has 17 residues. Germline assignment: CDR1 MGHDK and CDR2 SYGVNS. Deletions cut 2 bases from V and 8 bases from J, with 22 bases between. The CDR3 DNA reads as TGTGCCAGCAGTGAAAAGAGGGTCAAATCCAGGGGGGACATTCAGTACTTC. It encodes CASSEKRVKSRGDIQYF.

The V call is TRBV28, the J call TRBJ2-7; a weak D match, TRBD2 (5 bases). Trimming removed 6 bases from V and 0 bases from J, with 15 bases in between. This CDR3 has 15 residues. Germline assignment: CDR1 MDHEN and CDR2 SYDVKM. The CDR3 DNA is TGTGCCAGCAGGCCAACTAGTTATTCCTCCTACGAGCAGTACTTC. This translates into CASRPTSYSSYEQYF. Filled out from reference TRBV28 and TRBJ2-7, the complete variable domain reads DVKVTQSSRYLVKRTGEKVFLECVQDMDHENMFWYRQDPGLGLRLIYFSYDVKMKEKGDIPEGYSVSREKKERFSLILESASTNQTSMYLCASRPTSYSSYEQYFGPGTRLTVT.

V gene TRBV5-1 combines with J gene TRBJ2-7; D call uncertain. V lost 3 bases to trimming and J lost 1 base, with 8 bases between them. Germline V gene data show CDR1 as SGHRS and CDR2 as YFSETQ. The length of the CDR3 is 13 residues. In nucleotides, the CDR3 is TGCGCCAGCAGCTCCACCGGTTCCTACGAGCAGTACTTC. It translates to CASSSTGSYEQYF.

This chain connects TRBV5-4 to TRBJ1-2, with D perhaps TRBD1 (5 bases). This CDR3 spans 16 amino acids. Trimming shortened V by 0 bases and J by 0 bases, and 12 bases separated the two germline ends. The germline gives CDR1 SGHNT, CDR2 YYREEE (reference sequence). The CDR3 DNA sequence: TGTGCCAGCAGCTTGGGGCCTTTCAGGGCTAACTATGGCTACACCTTC. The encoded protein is CASSLGPFRANYGYTF.

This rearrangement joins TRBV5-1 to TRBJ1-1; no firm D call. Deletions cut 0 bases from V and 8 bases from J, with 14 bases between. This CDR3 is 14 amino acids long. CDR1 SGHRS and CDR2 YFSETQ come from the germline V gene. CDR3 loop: CASSLADPWREAFF. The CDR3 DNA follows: TGCGCCAGCAGCTTGGCTGACCCCTGGCGGGAAGCTTTCTTT.

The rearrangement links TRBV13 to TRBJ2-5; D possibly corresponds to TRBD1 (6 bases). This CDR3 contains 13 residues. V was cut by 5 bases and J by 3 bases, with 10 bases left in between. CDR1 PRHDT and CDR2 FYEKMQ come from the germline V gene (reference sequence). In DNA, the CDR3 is TGTGCCAGCAGCAGACAGGATAAAGAGACCCAGTACTTC. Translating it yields CASSRQDKETQYF.

CDR3 in DNA: TGTGCCAGCAGCCAAGCAACTAGCGGGAGAGTCGATACGCAGTATTTT. Translation: CASSQATSGRVDTQYF. The chain carries TRBV4-2 and TRBJ2-3; 11 nucleotides match TRBD2. Germline CDR1 reads LGHNA; CDR2 reads YNFKEQ. CDR3 length: 16 amino acids. Trimming removed 1 base from V and 6 bases from J; junction bases left unmatched: 6.

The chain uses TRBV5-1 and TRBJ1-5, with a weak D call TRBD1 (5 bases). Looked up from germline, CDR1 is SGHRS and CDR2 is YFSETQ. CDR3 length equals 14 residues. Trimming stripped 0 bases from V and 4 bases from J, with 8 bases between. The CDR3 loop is CASSLDGGNQPQHF. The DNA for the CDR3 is TGCGCCAGCAGCTTGGACGGGGGGAATCAGCCCCAGCATTTT.

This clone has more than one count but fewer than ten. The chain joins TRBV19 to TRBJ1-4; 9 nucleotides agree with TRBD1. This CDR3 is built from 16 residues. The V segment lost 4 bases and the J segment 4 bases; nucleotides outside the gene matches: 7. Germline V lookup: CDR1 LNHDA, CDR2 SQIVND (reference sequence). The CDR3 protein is CASSTGQGEGNEKLFF. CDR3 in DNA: TGTGCCAGTAGTACGGGACAGGGTGAGGGTAATGAAAAACTGTTTTTT. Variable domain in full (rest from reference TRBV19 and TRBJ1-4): DGGITQSPKYLFRKEGQNVTLSCEQNLNHDAMYWYRQDPGQGLRLIYYSQIVNDFQKGDIAEGYSVSREKKESFPLTVTSAQKNPTAFYLCASSTGQGEGNEKLFFGSGTQLSVL.

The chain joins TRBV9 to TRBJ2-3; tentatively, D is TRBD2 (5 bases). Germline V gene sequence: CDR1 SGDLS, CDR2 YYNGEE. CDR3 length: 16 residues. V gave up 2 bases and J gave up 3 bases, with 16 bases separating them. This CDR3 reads CASSVNPVGSTDTQYF. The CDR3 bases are TGTGCCAGCAGCGTGAACCCCGTAGGGAGTACAGATACGCAGTATTTT.

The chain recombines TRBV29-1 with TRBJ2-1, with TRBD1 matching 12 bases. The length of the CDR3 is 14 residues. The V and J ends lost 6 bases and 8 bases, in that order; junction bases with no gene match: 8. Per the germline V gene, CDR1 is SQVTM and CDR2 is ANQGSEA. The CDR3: CSVPGQGAIDEQFF. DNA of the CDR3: TGCAGCGTCCCGGGACAGGGGGCGATCGATGAGCAGTTCTTC.

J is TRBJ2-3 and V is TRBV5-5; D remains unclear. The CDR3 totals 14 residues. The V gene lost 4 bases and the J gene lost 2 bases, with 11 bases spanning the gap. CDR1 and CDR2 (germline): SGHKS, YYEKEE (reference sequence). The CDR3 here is CASSPSVTTDTQYF. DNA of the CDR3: TGTGCCAGCAGCCCCTCGGTTACCACAGATACGCAGTATTTT.

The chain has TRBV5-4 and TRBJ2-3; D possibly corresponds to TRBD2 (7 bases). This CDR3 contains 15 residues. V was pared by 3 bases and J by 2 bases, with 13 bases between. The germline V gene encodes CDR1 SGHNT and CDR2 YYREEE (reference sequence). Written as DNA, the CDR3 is TGTGCCAGCAGCTCCCCGGGGGGCTCCACAGATACGCAGTATTTT. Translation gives CASSSPGGSTDTQYF.

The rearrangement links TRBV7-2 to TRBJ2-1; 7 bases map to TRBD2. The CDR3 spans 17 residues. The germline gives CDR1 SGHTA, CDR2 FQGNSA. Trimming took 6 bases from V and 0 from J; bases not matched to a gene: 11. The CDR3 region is CASRATSAFSSYNEQFF. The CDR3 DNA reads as TGTGCCAGCAGGGCCACTAGCGCTTTTAGCTCCTACAATGAGCAGTTCTTC.

The CDR3, as DNA: TGCAGCGTTGACAGTGCGAACACCGGGGAGCTGTTTTTT. The encoded protein is CSVDSANTGELFF. This chain uses TRBV29-1 with TRBJ2-2, with D hard to call. V lost 3 bases to trimming and J lost 0 bases, with 5 bases between them. CDR3 length equals 13 residues. Germline CDR1 SQVTM, CDR2 ANQGSEA.

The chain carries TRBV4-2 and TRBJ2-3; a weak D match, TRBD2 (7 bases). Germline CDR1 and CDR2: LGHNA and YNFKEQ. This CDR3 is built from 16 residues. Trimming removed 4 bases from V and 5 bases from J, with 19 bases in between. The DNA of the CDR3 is TGTGCCAGCAGCCGCGTAAGAGGGGGGGGGCAAGATACGCAGTATTTT. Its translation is CASSRVRGGGQDTQYF.

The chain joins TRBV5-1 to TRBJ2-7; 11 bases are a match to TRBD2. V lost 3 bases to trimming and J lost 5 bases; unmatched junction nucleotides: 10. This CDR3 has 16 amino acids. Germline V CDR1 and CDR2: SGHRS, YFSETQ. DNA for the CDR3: TGCGCCAGCAGCTCCTTACTAGCGGGAGTGAACCACGAGCAGTACTTC. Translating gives CASSSLLAGVNHEQYF.

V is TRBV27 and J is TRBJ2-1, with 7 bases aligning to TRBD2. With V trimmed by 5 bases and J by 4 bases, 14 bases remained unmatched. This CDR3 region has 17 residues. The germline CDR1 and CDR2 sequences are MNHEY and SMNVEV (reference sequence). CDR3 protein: CASSPPSLAVLYNEQFF. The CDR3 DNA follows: TGTGCCAGCAGTCCCCCGAGTCTAGCGGTATTGTACAATGAGCAGTTCTTC.

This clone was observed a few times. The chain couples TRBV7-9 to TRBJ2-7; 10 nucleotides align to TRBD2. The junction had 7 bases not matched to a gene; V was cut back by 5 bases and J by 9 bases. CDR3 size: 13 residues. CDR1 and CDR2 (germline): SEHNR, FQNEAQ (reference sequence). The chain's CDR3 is CASSHSGRPRQYF. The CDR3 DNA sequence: TGTGCCAGCAGCCATAGCGGGAGGCCGCGGCAGTACTTC.

Here the CDR3 reads CASSEGAREPYEQYF. CDR3 sequence (DNA): TGTGCCAGCAGTGAAGGCGCCAGGGAACCCTACGAGCAGTACTTC. The chain is built from TRBV2 and TRBJ2-7; TRBD1 is a possible D gene (5 bases). Looked up from germline, CDR1 is SNHLY and CDR2 is FYNNEI. V was pared by 1 base and J by 2 bases, with 12 bases between. The CDR3 covers 15 residues.

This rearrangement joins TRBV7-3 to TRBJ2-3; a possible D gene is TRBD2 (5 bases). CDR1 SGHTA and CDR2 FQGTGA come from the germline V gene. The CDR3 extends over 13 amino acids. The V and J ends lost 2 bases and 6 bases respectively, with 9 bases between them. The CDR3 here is CASSLSPSDTQYF. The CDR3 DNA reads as TGTGCCAGCAGCTTATCCCCTAGCGATACGCAGTATTTT.

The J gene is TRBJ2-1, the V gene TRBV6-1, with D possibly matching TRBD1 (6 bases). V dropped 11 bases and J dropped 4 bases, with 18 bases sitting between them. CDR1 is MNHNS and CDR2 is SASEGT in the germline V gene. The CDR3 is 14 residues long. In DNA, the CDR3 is TGTGCCTCCCGCCGTGCAGGGGAATACAATGAGCAGTTCTTC. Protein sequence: CASRRAGEYNEQFF.

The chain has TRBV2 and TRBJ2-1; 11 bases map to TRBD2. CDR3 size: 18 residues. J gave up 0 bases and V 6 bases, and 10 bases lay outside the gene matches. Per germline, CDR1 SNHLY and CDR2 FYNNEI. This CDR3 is CASSRTSGGSSSYNEQFF. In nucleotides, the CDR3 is TGTGCCAGCAGCCGTACTAGCGGGGGATCGAGCTCCTACAATGAGCAGTTCTTC.

The CDR3 DNA sequence: TGTGCCAGCAGAGATGTGGGGTCTAGCGGGAGTAGATCAGATACGCAGTATTTT. Translating gives CASRDVGSSGSRSDTQYF. This chain links TRBV2 with TRBJ2-3; 10 bases agree with TRBD2. Looked up from germline, CDR1 is SNHLY and CDR2 is FYNNEI. CDR3 length: 18 amino acids. Trimming at V came to 6 bases and at J to 4 bases, leaving 16 bases not matched to a gene.